This passage covers 22 T cell receptor beta chains from one sample sequenced in a study of neurological immune-mediated disorders. Time point reported: longitudinal time-point 1 (baseline). TCRdb passed the 5' RACE reads through MiXCR, listing each CDR3 protein once. The data contain about 50,000 distinct CDR3 sequences, roughly 10% of them singletons. Sequenced: PBMCs. Every receptor here comes from a woman aged 40-49 years in good health.

The rearrangement uses TRBV7-2 and TRBJ2-1; no reliable D call. Germline CDR1 and CDR2: SGHTA and FQGNSA. Trimming took 3 bases from V and 4 from J, leaving 10 bases between them. The CDR3 runs 14 residues. The CDR3 DNA is TGTGCCAGCAGCTTTTATGTGGGGTACAATGAGCAGTTCTTC. Translated, it gives CASSFYVGYNEQFF.

This clonotype was picked up many times. The rearrangement links TRBV9 to TRBJ2-5, with TRBD2 as a possible D gene (6 bases). In germline, CDR1 is SGDLS, CDR2 YYNGEE. The V end was cut by 3 bases, the J end by 4 bases, with 13 bases between. The CDR3 is 14 residues long. CDR3 protein: CASSGSGRRETQYF. Written as DNA, the CDR3 is TGTGCCAGCAGCGGGTCGGGGAGGAGAGAGACCCAGTACTTC.

Many counts were recorded for this clonotype. The chain recombines TRBV12-3 or TRBV12-4 with TRBJ2-1; no firm D call. The CDR3 has 17 residues. Trimming took off 6 bases at V and 4 bases at J, with 22 bases between the two ends. For the CDR3, the DNA is TGTGCCAGCAGCTCGTCGGCAGTCTCACCTGGATACAATGAGCAGTTCTTC. This gives the protein CASSSSAVSPGYNEQFF.

In the case of this clonotype: The junction shows a germline mismatch at one end, possibly a read error. The chain combines TRBV15 with TRBJ2-7, with no clear D. The CDR3 consists of 13 residues. Germline assignment: CDR1 LNHNV and CDR2 YYDKDF (reference sequence). CDR3 in amino acids: CATSRDGWAASDF. The CDR3 DNA is TGTGCCACCAGCAGAGATGGATGGGCGGCAAGTGACTTC. The complete variable domain, with remaining parts taken from reference TRBV15 and TRBJ2-7, reads DAMVIQNPRYQVTQFGKPVTLSCSQTLNHNVMYWYQQKSSQAPKLLFHYYDKDFNNEADTPDNFQSRRPNTSFCFLDIRSPGLGDTAMYLCATSRDGWAASDFGPGTRLTVT.

The chain has TRBV20-1 and TRBJ2-3; D call uncertain. This CDR3 contains 13 residues. Looked up from germline, CDR1 is DFQATT and CDR2 is SNEGSKA (reference sequence). Trimming took 0 bases from V and 4 from J, leaving 8 bases between them. The CDR3 is CSARDLLADTQYF. CDR3 coding DNA: TGCAGTGCTAGAGATCTATTGGCAGATACGCAGTATTTT.

In its sample, this clonotype was seen many times. The rearrangement uses TRBV20-1 and TRBJ2-2; TRBD2 agrees at 15 bases. The CDR3 is 16 residues long. The J segment lost 7 bases and the V segment lost 6 bases, leaving 9 bases of the junction unmatched. CDR1 DFQATT and CDR2 SNEGSKA come from the germline V gene (reference sequence). The CDR3, as DNA: TGCAGTGCGGCCGGGACTAGCGGGAGGATCCACGGGGAGCTGTTTTTT. Translated: CSAAGTSGRIHGELFF.

Ten or more counts support this clonotype. In nucleotides, the CDR3 is TGTGCCAGCAGCTTAGAAGGGACAACGACTGGCTATGGCTACACCTTC. It is translated as CASSLEGTTTGYGYTF. This chain uses TRBV7-2 with TRBJ1-2, with D possibly TRBD1 on 6 matching bases. Germline V gene lookup returns CDR1 SGHTA and CDR2 FQGNSA. The CDR3 has 16 residues. Trimming cost V 1 base and J 4 bases, with 16 bases left between them.

There are many counts of this clonotype. The gene calls are TRBV20-1 and TRBJ2-2; possibly TRBD1 for D (6 bases). The germline V gene encodes CDR1 DFQATT and CDR2 SNEGSKA (reference sequence). The CDR3 sequence is 14 residues long. V was pared by 1 base and J by 6 bases, with 12 bases between. Here the CDR3 reads CSARVQGRAGELFF. In nucleotides, the CDR3 is TGCAGTGCTAGAGTCCAGGGGCGGGCCGGGGAGCTGTTTTTT.

This clonotype has ten or more counts. CDR3 nucleotides: TGCAGTGCTAGGGCAGGGGACAGCTCGGGGGACCCTATATATTTT. Translating gives CSARAGDSSGDPIYF. J is TRBJ1-3 and V is TRBV20-1; TRBD1 matches 7 bases. J gave up 13 bases and V 3 bases, and 18 bases lay outside the gene matches. CDR1 and CDR2 from the germline V gene are DFQATT and SNEGSKA (reference sequence). There are 15 residues in the CDR3.

In this sample, this clonotype turned up many times. The chain couples TRBV12-3 or TRBV12-4 to TRBJ1-5, with 8 bases aligning to TRBD1. The CDR3 has 13 residues. The V gene end was trimmed by 5 bases and the J gene end by 5 bases; junction bases not matched to a gene: 2. As DNA, the CDR3 is TGTGCCAGCAGTCTGGACAGGGATCAGCCCCAGCATTTT. Amino acid sequence: CASSLDRDQPQHF.

This clonotype was picked up many times. V and J are TRBV6-5 and TRBJ2-7; the D call may be TRBD1 or TRBD2 (5 bases each). Per germline, CDR1 MNHEY and CDR2 SVGAGI. The CDR3 runs 16 residues. Trimming stripped 6 bases from V and 4 bases from J, with 22 bases between. The CDR3 spells CASSAGTFQGYYEQYF. CDR3 bases: TGTGCCAGCAGCGCTGGGACCTTCCAAGGGTATTACGAGCAGTACTTC.

There are many counts of this clonotype. The chain combines TRBV6-2 or TRBV6-3 with TRBJ2-5; D gene uncertain. Looked up from germline, CDR1 is MNHEY and CDR2 is SVGEGT. CDR3 length: 15 residues. The V gene lost 7 bases and the J gene lost 3 bases, with 18 bases spanning the gap. This CDR3 reads CASIDPFSPEETQYF. As DNA, the CDR3 is TGTGCCAGCATCGATCCCTTTTCCCCCGAAGAGACCCAGTACTTC.

This clonotype was seen a handful of times. The chain carries TRBV30 and TRBJ2-7, with unresolved D. The CDR3 has 12 residues. The germline V and J ends were trimmed by 4 bases and 6 bases, with 13 bases remaining between them. The germline CDR1 and CDR2 sequences are GTSNPN and SVGIG (reference sequence). CDR3 amino acids: CAWTPLGTEQYF. The CDR3 DNA reads TGTGCCTGGACGCCGTTAGGCACCGAGCAGTACTTC. Full variable domain (missing parts from reference TRBV30 and TRBJ2-7): SQTIHQWPATLVQPVGSPLSLECTVEGTSNPNLYWYRQAAGRGLQLLFYSVGIGQISSEVPQNLSASRPQDRQFILSSKKLLLSDSGFYLCAWTPLGTEQYFGPGTRLTVT.

This clonotype was detected many times. The chain has TRBV5-1 and TRBJ1-3; perhaps TRBD1 as D (6 bases). Germline V CDR1 and CDR2: SGHRS, YFSETQ. The CDR3 has 14 amino acids. V was pared by 2 bases and J by 2 bases, with 8 bases between. The CDR3 sequence: CASSFGGPGNTIYF. The CDR3 DNA reads TGCGCCAGCAGCTTCGGGGGGCCTGGAAACACCATATATTTT.

The sample holds many counts of this clonotype. V and J are TRBV15 and TRBJ2-7; D is undetermined. Looked up from germline, CDR1 is LNHNV and CDR2 is YYDKDF (reference sequence). CDR3 length equals 13 residues. Trimming pared 0 bases from V and 4 bases from J, leaving 7 bases between. The CDR3 loop is CATSREDLYEQYF. The CDR3 region has the DNA TGTGCCACCAGCAGAGAAGACTTGTACGAGCAGTACTTC.

This clonotype was observed many times. The genes are TRBV20-1 and TRBJ1-5; 10 nucleotides agree with TRBD1. The CDR3 contains 12 residues. The germline CDR1 and CDR2 sequences are DFQATT and SNEGSKA (reference sequence). V was clipped by 5 bases and J by 11 bases; unmatched bases: 6. The CDR3 DNA reads as TGCAGTGCTGCCGGGACAGGGGTAACCCAGCATTTT. It is translated as CSAAGTGVTQHF.

A few counts support this clonotype. This chain uses TRBV30 with TRBJ1-2; D is unresolved. Per germline, CDR1 GTSNPN and CDR2 SVGIG (reference sequence). There are 12 residues in the CDR3. V gave up 3 bases and J gave up 8 bases, with 13 bases separating them. The CDR3 sequence: CAWRDFGGGYTF. The DNA of the CDR3 is TGTGCCTGGAGGGACTTCGGAGGCGGCTACACCTTC.

This clonotype was recorded only once. A single base separates this from a much larger clone, so it may be a read error. This chain connects TRBV7-9 to TRBJ2-3, with D possibly TRBD2 on 6 matching bases. Germline V gene data show CDR1 as SEHNR and CDR2 as FQNEAQ (reference sequence). V dropped 6 bases and J dropped 0 bases, with 13 bases sitting between them. The CDR3 consists of 15 residues. The CDR3: CASRLGGMSTDTQYF. The DNA of the CDR3 is TGTGCCAGCAGATTGGGCGGGATGAGCACAGATACGCAGTATTTT.

In this sample, this clonotype turned up many times. The chain carries TRBV20-1 and TRBJ1-1; D is unclear. The germline V gene encodes CDR1 DFQATT and CDR2 SNEGSKA (reference sequence). This CDR3 is 14 amino acids long. Trimming shortened V by 5 bases and J by 0 bases, and 13 bases separated the two germline ends. For the CDR3, the DNA is TGCAGTGCTTCTCCCGGACGGATGAACACTGAAGCTTTCTTT. Translated: CSASPGRMNTEAFF.

This clonotype was detected ten times or more. The CDR3 loop reads CATSDRGRGHETQYF. CDR3 nucleotides: TGTGCCACCAGTGATCGAGGGAGGGGGCACGAGACCCAGTACTTC. The rearrangement joins TRBV24-1 to TRBJ2-5; perhaps D is TRBD1 or TRBD2 (7 bases each). From germline, CDR1 is KGHDR and CDR2 SFDVKD. The length of the CDR3 is 15 residues. Trimming left V 3 bases short and J 5 bases short, with 15 bases between.

Ten or more counts support this clonotype. J is TRBJ2-1 and V is TRBV7-3; D may be TRBD2 (5 bases). Trimming cost V 5 bases and J 1 base, with 18 bases left between them. The CDR3 spans 17 residues. Germline CDR1 reads SGHTA; CDR2 reads FQGTGA. CDR3 nucleotides: TGTGCCAGCAGCCCACGTGGACTGCGGAGGTCCTACAATGAGCAGTTCTTC. It translates to CASSPRGLRRSYNEQFF.

This chain connects TRBV4-3 to TRBJ1-3, with D unclear. Germline V lookup: CDR1 LGHNA, CDR2 YSLEER. There are 15 residues in the CDR3. The V end lost 0 bases, the J end lost 2 bases, and 8 bases lay between the germline ends. CDR3 loop: CASSQDQTTGNTIYF. In nucleotides, the CDR3 is TGCGCCAGCAGCCAAGATCAGACAACTGGAAACACCATATATTTT.